The present entry profiles one TCR beta chain with its context. The antigen remains unidentified. The table came from immunoSEQ multiplex PCR; TCRdb's copy has only in-frame clones and leaves some out. The sample shows about 95,000 clones, 70% to 90% of them seen only once. The data belong to a study of T cell responses to AZD1222 COVID-19 vaccine. Study-level points and caveats: The number of AZD1222 recipients seropositive at baseline was only 5 to 7. Among the donors, most were white British and more were female, and clonal diversity was possibly underestimated. Samples come after the peak T cell response, not at day 14. Once two AZD1222 doses were given, Spike-specific TCR breadth and depth went up.

Losses at the gene ends were 5 bases for V and 2 bases for J; bases not matched to a gene: 10. This CDR3 comprises 16 residues. From germline, CDR1 is SNHLY and CDR2 FYNNEI. This TCR was sampled from an adult in good health. This sequence joins TRBV2 and TRBJ2-5, with 8 positions matching TRBD1. The source was peripheral blood, collected on day 0 of AZD1222 vaccination. The CDR3 reads CASSRDRGQGQETQYF. The CDR3 DNA follows: TGTGCCAGCAGTCGGGACCGCGGACAGGGTCAAGAGACCCAGTACTTC.